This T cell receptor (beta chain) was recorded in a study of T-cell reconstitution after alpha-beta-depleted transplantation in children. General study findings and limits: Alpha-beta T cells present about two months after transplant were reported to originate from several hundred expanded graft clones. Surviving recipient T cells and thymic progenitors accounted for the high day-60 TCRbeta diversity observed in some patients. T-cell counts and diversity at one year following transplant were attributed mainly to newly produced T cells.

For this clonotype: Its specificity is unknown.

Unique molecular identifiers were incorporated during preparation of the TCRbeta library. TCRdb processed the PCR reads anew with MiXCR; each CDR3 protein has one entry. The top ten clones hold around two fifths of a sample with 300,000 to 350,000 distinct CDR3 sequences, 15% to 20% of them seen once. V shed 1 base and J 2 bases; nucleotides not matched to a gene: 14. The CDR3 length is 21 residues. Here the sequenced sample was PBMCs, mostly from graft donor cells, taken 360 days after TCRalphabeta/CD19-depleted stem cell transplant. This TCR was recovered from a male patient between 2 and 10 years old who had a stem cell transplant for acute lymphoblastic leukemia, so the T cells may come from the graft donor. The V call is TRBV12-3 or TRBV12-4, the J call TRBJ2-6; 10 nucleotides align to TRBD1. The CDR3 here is CASSLGPDPGTGAAGANVLTF. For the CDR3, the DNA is TGTGCCAGCAGTTTAGGCCCCGATCCCGGGACAGGGGCAGCTGGGGCCAACGTCCTGACTTTC.